This entry lists 28 T cell receptor beta chains sequenced from one sample in a study of blood T cells in healthy people across ages. A sample-barcoded 5' primer and a J-beta primer mix were used in a second PCR of roughly 7 to 12 cycles. TCRdb analysed the 5' RACE reads with MiXCR anew, one entry per CDR3 protein. The profile shows about 1,800,000 distinct CDR3 sequences, roughly 27% of them singletons. The material sequenced was blood. These TCRs come from a woman aged 30 to 39 in good health.

This clonotype has only a few counts. The CDR3 here is CASSGGVGQSLYEQYF. CDR3 coding DNA: TGTGCCAGCAGTGGGGGGGTAGGACAGTCACTCTACGAGCAGTACTTC. The gene calls are TRBV2 and TRBJ2-7; the D gene could be TRBD1 or TRBD2 (6 bases each). This CDR3 has 16 amino acids. CDR1 SNHLY and CDR2 FYNNEI come from the germline V gene. The V end lost 4 bases, the J end lost 3 bases, and 19 bases lay between the germline ends. Full variable domain (rest looked up from reference TRBV2 and TRBJ2-7): EPEVTQTPSHQVTQMGQEVILRCVPISNHLYFYWYRQILGQKVEFLVSFYNNEISEKSEIFDDQFSVERPDGSNFTLKIRSTKLEDSAMYFCASSGGVGQSLYEQYFGPGTRLTVT.

This clonotype has only a few counts. The V call is TRBV12-5, the J call TRBJ2-3, with D perhaps matching TRBD2 (7 bases). V gave up 6 bases and J gave up 3 bases, with 16 bases separating them. Germline V gene sequence: CDR1 LGHNT, CDR2 FRNRAP. The CDR3 contains 15 residues. Written as DNA, the CDR3 is TGTGCTAGTGGCCCACTGGGGGGGGCGACAGATACGCAGTATTTT. This translates into CASGPLGGATDTQYF.

This clonotype has more than one count but fewer than ten. The chain recombines TRBV7-2 with TRBJ2-7; 9 bases agree with TRBD1. The J call may not be correct, given that the DNA end is closer to TRBJ2-5. CDR1 SGHTA and CDR2 FQGNSA come from the germline V gene. The CDR3 totals 16 residues. The CDR3 DNA is TGTGCCAGCAGCTTAATCGGCGGACAGGGGCCGGGGACCCAGTACTTC. This sequence encodes CASSLIGGQGPGTQYF.

This clonotype was detected only a few times. The rearrangement joins TRBV5-6 to TRBJ2-1; no reliable D call. V lost 2 bases, J lost 5 bases, and 14 bases lay in between. Germline V gives CDR1 SGHDT, CDR2 YYEEEE. The CDR3 covers 15 residues. The CDR3 here is CASSFLGVGDNEQFF. The DNA of the CDR3 is TGTGCCAGCAGCTTTCTTGGGGTTGGAGACAATGAGCAGTTCTTC.

This clonotype was picked up many times. V is TRBV29-1 and J is TRBJ2-5; D possibly corresponds to TRBD2 (5 bases). Germline-derived CDR1 and CDR2 are SQVTM and ANQGSEA. CDR3 length: 12 residues. Trimming shortened V by 4 bases and J by 5 bases, and 11 bases separated the two germline ends. The CDR3 reads CSVVASGETQYF. CDR3 coding DNA: TGCAGCGTTGTGGCCTCGGGGGAGACCCAGTACTTC. Using reference TRBV29-1 and TRBJ2-5 for the parts outside the CDR3, the full variable domain is SAVISQKPSRDICQRGTSLTIQCQVDSQVTMMFWYRQQPGQSLTLIATANQGSEATYESGFVIDKFPISRPNLTFSTLTVSNMSPEDSSIYLCSVVASGETQYFGPGTRLLVL.

This clonotype has more than one count but fewer than ten. The gene calls are TRBV2 and TRBJ2-1; TRBD2 is a possible D gene (5 bases). V shed 5 bases and J shed 7 bases, with 18 bases lying between them. In germline, CDR1 is SNHLY, CDR2 FYNNEI. The CDR3 runs 15 residues. CDR3 loop: CASSRTLILWNEQFF. CDR3 DNA sequence: TGTGCCAGCAGTAGGACTCTTATCTTGTGGAATGAGCAGTTCTTC.

This chain connects TRBV4-3 to TRBJ2-2; tentative D call: TRBD2 (5 bases). CDR3 length equals 15 residues. With 0 bases removed from V and 7 bases from J, the gap between germline ends came to 12 bases. CDR1 and CDR2 from the germline V gene are LGHNA and YSLEER. The CDR3 DNA reads as TGCGCCAGCAGCCAAGACGCCCGGGGTGTCGGGGAGCTGTTTTTT. Translated, it gives CASSQDARGVGELFF.

As regards this clonotype: At one end the junction does not follow the germline gene, possibly because of a read error. CDR3: CSVPRQGYSYDYTF. DNA for the CDR3: TGCAGCGTTCCTCGACAGGGATACAGCTATGACTACACCTTC. The rearrangement links TRBV29-1 to TRBJ1-2; 7 positions agree with TRBD1. CDR3 length: 14 amino acids. CDR1 and CDR2 from the germline V gene are SQVTM and ANQGSEA. Supplemented by reference TRBV29-1 and TRBJ1-2, the full variable domain reads SAVISQKPSRDICQRGTSLTIQCQVDSQVTMMFWYRQQPGQSLTLIATANQGSEATYESGFVIDKFPISRPNLTFSTLTVSNMSPEDSSIYLCSVPRQGYSYDYTFGSGTRLTVV.

In this sample, this clonotype turned up a few times. J is TRBJ2-5 and V is TRBV12-3 or TRBV12-4, with D perhaps matching TRBD1 or TRBD2 (5 bases each). The last part of the DNA fits TRBJ2-7 better; the J call may be wrong. The CDR3 has 15 residues. For the CDR3, the DNA is TGTGCCAGCAGTCCCAGCGGCATTCAGGGCCACGAGCAGTACTTC. Amino acids: CASSPSGIQGHEQYF.

Concerning this clonotype: A read error may produce the germline difference seen at one junction end. The J gene is TRBJ2-1, the V gene TRBV5-1, with a tentative D call TRBD2 (6 bases). The germline V gene encodes CDR1 SGHRS and CDR2 YFSETQ. The CDR3 contains 14 residues. The CDR3 DNA is TGCGCCAGCAGCTTGGCCGGAGGGTACAGTGAGCAGTTCTTC. This gives the protein CASSLAGGYSEQFF.

V gene TRBV7-9 combines with J gene TRBJ2-3; 8 bases align to TRBD2. The germline CDR1 and CDR2 sequences are SEHNR and FQNEAQ (reference sequence). CDR3 length equals 16 residues. With V trimmed by 1 base and J by 1 base, 4 bases remained unmatched. The chain's CDR3 is CASSLDLSGGTDTQYF. The CDR3 DNA follows: TGTGCCAGCAGCTTAGATCTTAGCGGGGGCACAGATACGCAGTATTTT.

A word on this clonotype: This may stem from a read error, because a much larger clone lies one nucleotide away. This chain joins TRBV6-1 and TRBJ2-4, with D maybe TRBD2 (5 bases). Germline values: CDR1 MNHNS, CDR2 SASEGT. The CDR3 consists of 14 residues. CDR3 nucleotides: TGTGCCAGCAAGGAGGAGATATCCAAAAACATTCGGTACTTC. Protein sequence: CASKEEISKNIRYF.

Only a few counts were recorded for this clonotype. This chain connects TRBV20-1 to TRBJ2-1; TRBD2 agrees at 9 bases. The trim removed 3 bases at V and 5 bases at J, leaving 11 bases unmatched. CDR3 length equals 16 residues. Germline V CDR1 and CDR2: DFQATT, SNEGSKA (reference sequence). The CDR3 is CSASLLAGKANNEQFF. As DNA, the CDR3 is TGCAGTGCTAGCCTGCTAGCGGGAAAAGCGAACAATGAGCAGTTCTTC.

The chain links TRBV5-5 to TRBJ1-2; 8 positions match TRBD1. Germline V gene sequence: CDR1 SGHKS, CDR2 YYEKEE (reference sequence). The CDR3 runs 15 residues. Trimming removed 4 bases from V and 5 bases from J; junction bases left unmatched: 10. DNA for the CDR3: TGTGCCAGCAGCCGCGGGAAACAGGGGGGATATGGCTACACCTTC. This codes for CASSRGKQGGYGYTF.

This clonotype was counted ten times or more. One end of the junction fails to match germline, which may point to a read error. V usage is TRBV12-3 or TRBV12-4 and J usage is TRBJ1-5, with D possibly matching TRBD1 (6 bases). The CDR3 is made up of 13 amino acids. Here the CDR3 reads CASSLGANQPQHF. The CDR3 region has the DNA TGCGCCAGCAGCTTGGGGGCCAATCAGCCCCAGCATTTT.

This clonotype has only a few counts. The genes are TRBV20-1 and TRBJ2-3, with D tentatively TRBD1 (6 bases). Germline CDR1 reads DFQATT; CDR2 reads SNEGSKA (reference sequence). The germline V and J ends were trimmed by 5 bases and 3 bases, with 12 bases remaining between them. CDR3 length: 13 amino acids. CDR3 DNA: TGCAGTGCTGTCCCAGGGGCTACAGATACGCAGTATTTT. Its translation is CSAVPGATDTQYF.

The chain recombines TRBV9 with TRBJ1-1; TRBD1 agrees at 7 bases. This CDR3 spans 13 amino acids. Germline-derived CDR1 and CDR2 are SGDLS and YYNGEE. The ends lost 3 bases at V and 4 bases at J; junction bases unmatched: 3. The CDR3 region is CASSETGTTEAFF. The CDR3 coding sequence is TGTGCCAGCAGCGAGACAGGGACCACTGAAGCTTTCTTT.

The chain couples TRBV12-3 or TRBV12-4 to TRBJ1-6; D remains ambiguous. The CDR3 spans 14 residues. Trimming pared 6 bases from V and 10 bases from J, leaving 16 bases between. In DNA, the CDR3 is TGTGCCAGCAGCCTGCGGTCAGTAGGGTCACCCCTCCACTTT. This encodes CASSLRSVGSPLHF.

There are a few counts of this clonotype. This sequence joins TRBV12-3 or TRBV12-4 and TRBJ1-4; TRBD1 matches at 7 bases. The CDR3 is made up of 15 amino acids. The ends lost 3 bases at V and 8 bases at J; junction bases unmatched: 9. CDR3 amino acids: CASSFFQGVKEKLFF. CDR3 DNA sequence: TGTGCCAGCAGTTTCTTCCAGGGGGTCAAAGAAAAACTGTTTTTT.

The gene calls are TRBV7-9 and TRBJ1-2; unclear D gene. The CDR3 is 13 residues long. Deletions cut 6 bases from V and 8 bases from J, with 16 bases between. The germline CDR1 and CDR2 sequences are SEHNR and FQNEAQ (reference sequence). The CDR3 DNA is TGTGCCAGCAGTCGAAGGGAGGTCGGGGGCTACACCTTC. This translates into CASSRREVGGYTF.

In this sample, this clonotype turned up many times. The V call is TRBV20-1, the J call TRBJ2-7; 9 bases line up with TRBD2. Germline V gene sequence: CDR1 DFQATT, CDR2 SNEGSKA (reference sequence). V lost 4 bases, J lost 0 bases, and 4 bases stayed unmatched. This CDR3 has 14 residues. Here the CDR3 DNA reads TGCAGTGCTAAAGTTAGCGGGAGCTCCTACGAGCAGTACTTC. It translates to CSAKVSGSSYEQYF.

This clonotype was picked up a small number of times. Germline is not matched at one junction end, which may reflect a read error. V and J are TRBV9 and TRBJ2-7, with D possibly TRBD1 on 5 matching bases. The length of the CDR3 is 15 residues. Per the germline V gene, CDR1 is SGDLS and CDR2 is YYNGEE. CDR3 DNA sequence: TGTGCCGGCAGCGTAGCTTTGGGGCCGAGGAACGAGCAGTACTTC. Translated: CAGSVALGPRNEQYF.

This clonotype was seen only a few times. This chain uses TRBV27 with TRBJ1-6; D remains ambiguous. V shed 2 bases and J shed 8 bases, with 10 bases lying between them. Germline CDR1 is MNHEY and CDR2 is SMNVEV (reference sequence). The CDR3 runs to 14 residues. The CDR3 DNA reads as TGTGCCAGCAGTTTAGGTCCGGGGTATTCACCCCTCCACTTT. Translated, it gives CASSLGPGYSPLHF.

This clonotype turned up a few times. This may be a read error: a much more frequent sequence differs by one nucleotide. The V gene is TRBV12-3 or TRBV12-4, the J gene TRBJ2-1, with 11 bases identical to TRBD2. Trimming at V came to 7 bases and at J to 9 bases, leaving 14 bases not matched to a gene. The CDR3 covers 16 residues. DNA of the CDR3: TGTGCCAGCACCAGGGGGAGTAGCGGGAGGGGTGGTGAGCAGTTCTTC. It translates to CASTRGSSGRGGEQFF.

This sequence joins TRBV20-1 and TRBJ2-5, with D possibly being TRBD2 (5 bases). Gene TRBJ2-7 matches the end of the DNA better, so the J call may be wrong. Germline V gives CDR1 DFQATT, CDR2 SNEGSKA (reference sequence). The CDR3 runs 15 residues. The CDR3 sequence: CSARDYVGAAHEQYF. The CDR3 region has the DNA TGCAGTGCTAGAGATTACGTGGGAGCGGCACACGAGCAGTACTTC.

Turning to this clonotype: Being one base from a much bigger clone, this may be a read error. V usage is TRBV12-3 or TRBV12-4 and J usage is TRBJ2-3; D is unclear. The CDR3 has 11 amino acids. V was pared by 8 bases and J by 6 bases, with 9 bases between. As DNA, the CDR3 is TGTGCCAGCCAGGCCTTTGATACGCAGTATTTT. Its translation is CASQAFDTQYF.

V and J are TRBV20-1 and TRBJ2-1; 9 bases are a match to TRBD2. Trimming took 2 bases from V and 6 from J; bases not matched to a gene: 11. Germline assignment: CDR1 DFQATT and CDR2 SNEGSKA (reference sequence). CDR3 length: 16 amino acids. The CDR3 sequence: CSARNLGTSLVNEQFF. CDR3 coding DNA: TGCAGTGCTAGAAATCTGGGGACTAGCCTTGTCAATGAGCAGTTCTTC.

The chain combines TRBV7-6 with TRBJ2-1; TRBD2 aligns across 11 bases. V lost 5 bases and J lost 8; bases outside the gene matches: 14. Germline V gene lookup returns CDR1 SGHVS and CDR2 FNYEAQ. The CDR3 is 17 residues long. The CDR3: CASSLRIAGGPGDEQFF. The DNA of the CDR3 is TGTGCCAGCAGCCTTAGGATAGCGGGGGGGCCCGGCGATGAGCAGTTCTTC.